Listed here is a single T cell receptor beta chain. The data stem from a study of blood T cell repertoires in COVID-19. Study-level information: The United States, Italy and Spain were the sources of the acute and convalescent COVID-19 samples. T cells, B-cell-depleted T cells, or PBMCs provided the cDNA or gDNA that served as material.

Trimming removed 4 bases from V and 1 base from J; junction bases left unmatched: 10. Germline loops: CDR1 SGHRS, CDR2 YFSETQ. The CDR3 is 16 amino acids. Authors' data handling: Reference gene primer amplification gave estimated nucleated cell counts. Clones were read by immunoSEQ multiplex PCR, and TCRdb kept only the in-frame ones, dropping some. V and J calls and clone size are copied from that table; D and trimming were computed from the DNA. The profile shows some 140,000 clones, approximately 84% of them singletons. The chain combines TRBV5-1 with TRBJ2-7, with 8 bases matching TRBD1. The receptor was isolated from a man aged 35 to 55 with acute COVID-19. The sample was PBMCs or T cells enriched from blood (not recorded which). The CDR3 sequence: CASSVVTGGQSYEQYF. Here the CDR3 DNA reads TGCGCCAGCAGCGTGGTTACAGGGGGGCAGTCCTACGAGCAGTACTTC.